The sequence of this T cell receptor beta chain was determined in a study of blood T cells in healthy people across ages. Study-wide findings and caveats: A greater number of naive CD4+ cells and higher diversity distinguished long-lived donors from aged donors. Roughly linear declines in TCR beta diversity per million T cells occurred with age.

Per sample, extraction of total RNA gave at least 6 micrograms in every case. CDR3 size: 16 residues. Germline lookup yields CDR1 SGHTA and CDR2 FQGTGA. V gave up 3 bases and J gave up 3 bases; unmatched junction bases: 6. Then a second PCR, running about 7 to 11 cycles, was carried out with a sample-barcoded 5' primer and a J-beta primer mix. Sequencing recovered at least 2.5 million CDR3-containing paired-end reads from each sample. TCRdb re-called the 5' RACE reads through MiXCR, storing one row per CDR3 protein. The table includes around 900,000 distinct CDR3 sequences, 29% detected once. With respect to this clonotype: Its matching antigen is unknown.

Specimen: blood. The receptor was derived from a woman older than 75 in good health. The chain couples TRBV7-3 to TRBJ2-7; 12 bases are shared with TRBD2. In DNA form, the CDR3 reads TGTGCCAGCAGCTTCGGCCCACTAGCGGGGGGCTACGAGCAGTACTTC. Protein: CASSFGPLAGGYEQYF.